One and the same sample provided the 4 T cell receptor beta chains below, sequenced in a study of T cells in Graves' hyperthyroidism and ophthalmopathy (dated by TCRdb to between 2017 and 2020). Library preparation used multiplex PCR. Sequencing relied on an Illumina HiSeq 2000. TCR beta CDR3 regions were amplified from RNA transcripts. A first-round RT-PCR of the TCR CDR3 used the HTBI primer set with the Qiagen OneStep RT-PCR kit. TCRdb's own reprocessing of the public reads used fastp at Q25 and MiXCR and kept productive beta chains. Each entry is one CDR3 protein sequence, shown with its most common DNA and genes. For this sample there are fewer than 450,000 distinct CDR3 sequences; about 15% appear just once. Clones ranked in the top ten supply around a third of the sample. The sample consisted of blood. These receptors all come from a woman in her 30s with Graves' hyperthyroidism that later progressed to Graves' ophthalmopathy.

This clonotype showed up many times. The J gene is TRBJ2-2, the V gene TRBV6-1; 7 bases fit TRBD2. V was pared by 4 bases and J by 6 bases, with 14 bases of the junction left unmatched. The CDR3 runs 17 residues. Germline CDR1 reads MNHNS; CDR2 reads SASEGT. CDR3: CASSGLAGQTNPGELFF. The CDR3 DNA sequence: TGTGCCAGCAGTGGACTAGCCGGGCAGACAAACCCCGGGGAGCTGTTTTTT.

The gene calls are TRBV28 and TRBJ1-3, with unresolved D. CDR1 MDHEN and CDR2 SYDVKM come from the germline V gene. This CDR3 spans 14 amino acids. The V end lost 3 bases, the J end lost 0 bases, and 6 bases lay between the germline ends. The CDR3: CASSFEVSGNTIYF. CDR3 nucleotides: TGTGCCAGCAGTTTTGAGGTCTCTGGAAACACCATATATTTT.

This clonotype was recorded many times. The gene calls are TRBV28 and TRBJ2-2; 11 bases line up with TRBD2. After removal of 3 bases from V and 1 base from J, the junction contained 4 bases not matched to a gene. CDR3 size: 17 residues. The germline V gene encodes CDR1 MDHEN and CDR2 SYDVKM. CDR3 DNA: TGTGCCAGCAGTTTCCCCGGACTAGCGGGGAACACCGGGGAGCTGTTTTTT. This encodes CASSFPGLAGNTGELFF. The whole variable domain, remainder taken from reference TRBV28 and TRBJ2-2, is DVKVTQSSRYLVKRTGEKVFLECVQDMDHENMFWYRQDPGLGLRLIYFSYDVKMKEKGDIPEGYSVSREKKERFSLILESASTNQTSMYLCASSFPGLAGNTGELFFGEGSRLTVL.

The genes are TRBV28 and TRBJ2-5; 8 nucleotides match TRBD1. The germline CDR1 and CDR2 sequences are MDHEN and SYDVKM. The trim removed 6 bases at V and 1 base at J, leaving 7 bases unmatched. This CDR3 has 15 residues. As DNA, the CDR3 is TGTGCCAGCAGGCGCTTGACAGGGGTCCAAGAGACCCAGTACTTC. It is translated as CASRRLTGVQETQYF. Based on the CDR3 plus reference TRBV28 and TRBJ2-5, the full variable domain is DVKVTQSSRYLVKRTGEKVFLECVQDMDHENMFWYRQDPGLGLRLIYFSYDVKMKEKGDIPEGYSVSREKKERFSLILESASTNQTSMYLCASRRLTGVQETQYFGPGTRLLVL.